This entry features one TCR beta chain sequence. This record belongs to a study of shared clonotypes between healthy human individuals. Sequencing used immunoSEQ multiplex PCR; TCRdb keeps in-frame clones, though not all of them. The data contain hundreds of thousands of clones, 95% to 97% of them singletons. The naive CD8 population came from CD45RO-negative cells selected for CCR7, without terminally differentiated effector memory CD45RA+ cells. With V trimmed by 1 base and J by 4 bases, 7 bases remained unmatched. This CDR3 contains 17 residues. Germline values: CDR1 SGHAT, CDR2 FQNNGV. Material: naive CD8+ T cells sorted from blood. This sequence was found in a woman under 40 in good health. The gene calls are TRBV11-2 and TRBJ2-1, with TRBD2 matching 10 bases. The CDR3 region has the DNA TGTGCCAGCAGCTTAGCGGGCCTAGCGGGAGTTTACAATGAGCAGTTCTTC. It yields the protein CASSLAGLAGVYNEQFF.